The clone carrying this TCR beta chain ranks as medium-sized. No antigen is known for it. Trimming left V 3 bases short and J 1 base short, with 12 bases between. The CDR3 is made up of 14 amino acids. Germline CDR1 DFQATT, CDR2 SNEGSKA (reference sequence). TCR alpha and beta CDR3 regions were amplified from RNA using iRepertoire nested multiplex PCR. For one-step reverse transcription and amplification, about 90-400 ng of tissue mRNA or PBMC total RNA was used. MiXCR was run by TCRdb on the multiplex PCR reads, yielding one entry per CDR3 protein. The sample includes about 140,000 distinct CDR3 sequences, approximately 39% seen only once; the top ten take over 15%. This specimen comes from a study of glioma-infiltrating T cells. Broader study findings: CDR3 overlap between tissue and blood was very small. Tissue-blood divergence was below expectation in non-neoplastic patients, above in gliomas.

Sequences were obtained from glioma tissue, nonneoplastic brain tissue, or PBMCs (not recorded which). The source is a human donor with low-grade glioma or glioblastoma, undergoing nonglioma brain surgery, or in good health (not recorded which). This chain links TRBV20-1 with TRBJ1-1, with D perhaps TRBD1 (6 bases). DNA of the CDR3: TGCAGTGCTAGGGACCTACAGGGGAACACTGAAGCTTTCTTT. Amino acid sequence: CSARDLQGNTEAFF.